The entry below gives a single TCR beta chain sequence along with its context. This table comes from immunoSEQ multiplex PCR, and its TCRdb copy is limited to in-frame clones, with some not included. The table includes approximately 500,000 clones, about 95% detected once. The data derive from a study of shared clonotypes between healthy human individuals. Germline V gene data show CDR1 as MNHEY and CDR2 as SVGAGI. The CDR3 covers 13 residues. V was trimmed by 4 bases and J by 7 bases, leaving 10 bases between them. The J gene is TRBJ2-2, the V gene TRBV6-5, with a possible D match to TRBD2 (6 bases). Specimen: naive CD4+ T cells sorted from blood. Subset in this sample: CD45RA+ positively selected. The sequence was collected from a woman aged 25 to 39 in good health. The CDR3, as DNA: TGTGCCAGCAGTTCGGGAGTGGGCGGGGAGCTGTTTTTT. It encodes CASSSGVGGELFF.